This TCR beta chain was identified during a study of OX40 agonist ivuxolimab in advanced cancers. Here immunoSEQ multiplex PCR was the method, and the copy in TCRdb shows in-frame clones only, minus some. The sample has about 80,000 clones, 92% seen once. Sequenced material: CD4+ or CD8+ T cells sorted from blood, taken in a trial of the OX40 agonist ivuxolimab. This TCR was sampled from an adult with an advanced solid tumor such as melanoma, head and neck, liver or kidney cancer.

CDR3 DNA: TGTGCCAGCAGCCCGAGCGGGGGGGCGTACAATGAGCAGTTCTTC. Its protein product is CASSPSGGAYNEQFF. V and J are TRBV9 and TRBJ2-1, with TRBD2 matching over 10 bases. The CDR3 runs to 15 residues. With V trimmed by 4 bases and J by 4 bases, 5 bases remained unmatched. CDR1 is SGDLS and CDR2 is YYNGEE in the germline V gene.